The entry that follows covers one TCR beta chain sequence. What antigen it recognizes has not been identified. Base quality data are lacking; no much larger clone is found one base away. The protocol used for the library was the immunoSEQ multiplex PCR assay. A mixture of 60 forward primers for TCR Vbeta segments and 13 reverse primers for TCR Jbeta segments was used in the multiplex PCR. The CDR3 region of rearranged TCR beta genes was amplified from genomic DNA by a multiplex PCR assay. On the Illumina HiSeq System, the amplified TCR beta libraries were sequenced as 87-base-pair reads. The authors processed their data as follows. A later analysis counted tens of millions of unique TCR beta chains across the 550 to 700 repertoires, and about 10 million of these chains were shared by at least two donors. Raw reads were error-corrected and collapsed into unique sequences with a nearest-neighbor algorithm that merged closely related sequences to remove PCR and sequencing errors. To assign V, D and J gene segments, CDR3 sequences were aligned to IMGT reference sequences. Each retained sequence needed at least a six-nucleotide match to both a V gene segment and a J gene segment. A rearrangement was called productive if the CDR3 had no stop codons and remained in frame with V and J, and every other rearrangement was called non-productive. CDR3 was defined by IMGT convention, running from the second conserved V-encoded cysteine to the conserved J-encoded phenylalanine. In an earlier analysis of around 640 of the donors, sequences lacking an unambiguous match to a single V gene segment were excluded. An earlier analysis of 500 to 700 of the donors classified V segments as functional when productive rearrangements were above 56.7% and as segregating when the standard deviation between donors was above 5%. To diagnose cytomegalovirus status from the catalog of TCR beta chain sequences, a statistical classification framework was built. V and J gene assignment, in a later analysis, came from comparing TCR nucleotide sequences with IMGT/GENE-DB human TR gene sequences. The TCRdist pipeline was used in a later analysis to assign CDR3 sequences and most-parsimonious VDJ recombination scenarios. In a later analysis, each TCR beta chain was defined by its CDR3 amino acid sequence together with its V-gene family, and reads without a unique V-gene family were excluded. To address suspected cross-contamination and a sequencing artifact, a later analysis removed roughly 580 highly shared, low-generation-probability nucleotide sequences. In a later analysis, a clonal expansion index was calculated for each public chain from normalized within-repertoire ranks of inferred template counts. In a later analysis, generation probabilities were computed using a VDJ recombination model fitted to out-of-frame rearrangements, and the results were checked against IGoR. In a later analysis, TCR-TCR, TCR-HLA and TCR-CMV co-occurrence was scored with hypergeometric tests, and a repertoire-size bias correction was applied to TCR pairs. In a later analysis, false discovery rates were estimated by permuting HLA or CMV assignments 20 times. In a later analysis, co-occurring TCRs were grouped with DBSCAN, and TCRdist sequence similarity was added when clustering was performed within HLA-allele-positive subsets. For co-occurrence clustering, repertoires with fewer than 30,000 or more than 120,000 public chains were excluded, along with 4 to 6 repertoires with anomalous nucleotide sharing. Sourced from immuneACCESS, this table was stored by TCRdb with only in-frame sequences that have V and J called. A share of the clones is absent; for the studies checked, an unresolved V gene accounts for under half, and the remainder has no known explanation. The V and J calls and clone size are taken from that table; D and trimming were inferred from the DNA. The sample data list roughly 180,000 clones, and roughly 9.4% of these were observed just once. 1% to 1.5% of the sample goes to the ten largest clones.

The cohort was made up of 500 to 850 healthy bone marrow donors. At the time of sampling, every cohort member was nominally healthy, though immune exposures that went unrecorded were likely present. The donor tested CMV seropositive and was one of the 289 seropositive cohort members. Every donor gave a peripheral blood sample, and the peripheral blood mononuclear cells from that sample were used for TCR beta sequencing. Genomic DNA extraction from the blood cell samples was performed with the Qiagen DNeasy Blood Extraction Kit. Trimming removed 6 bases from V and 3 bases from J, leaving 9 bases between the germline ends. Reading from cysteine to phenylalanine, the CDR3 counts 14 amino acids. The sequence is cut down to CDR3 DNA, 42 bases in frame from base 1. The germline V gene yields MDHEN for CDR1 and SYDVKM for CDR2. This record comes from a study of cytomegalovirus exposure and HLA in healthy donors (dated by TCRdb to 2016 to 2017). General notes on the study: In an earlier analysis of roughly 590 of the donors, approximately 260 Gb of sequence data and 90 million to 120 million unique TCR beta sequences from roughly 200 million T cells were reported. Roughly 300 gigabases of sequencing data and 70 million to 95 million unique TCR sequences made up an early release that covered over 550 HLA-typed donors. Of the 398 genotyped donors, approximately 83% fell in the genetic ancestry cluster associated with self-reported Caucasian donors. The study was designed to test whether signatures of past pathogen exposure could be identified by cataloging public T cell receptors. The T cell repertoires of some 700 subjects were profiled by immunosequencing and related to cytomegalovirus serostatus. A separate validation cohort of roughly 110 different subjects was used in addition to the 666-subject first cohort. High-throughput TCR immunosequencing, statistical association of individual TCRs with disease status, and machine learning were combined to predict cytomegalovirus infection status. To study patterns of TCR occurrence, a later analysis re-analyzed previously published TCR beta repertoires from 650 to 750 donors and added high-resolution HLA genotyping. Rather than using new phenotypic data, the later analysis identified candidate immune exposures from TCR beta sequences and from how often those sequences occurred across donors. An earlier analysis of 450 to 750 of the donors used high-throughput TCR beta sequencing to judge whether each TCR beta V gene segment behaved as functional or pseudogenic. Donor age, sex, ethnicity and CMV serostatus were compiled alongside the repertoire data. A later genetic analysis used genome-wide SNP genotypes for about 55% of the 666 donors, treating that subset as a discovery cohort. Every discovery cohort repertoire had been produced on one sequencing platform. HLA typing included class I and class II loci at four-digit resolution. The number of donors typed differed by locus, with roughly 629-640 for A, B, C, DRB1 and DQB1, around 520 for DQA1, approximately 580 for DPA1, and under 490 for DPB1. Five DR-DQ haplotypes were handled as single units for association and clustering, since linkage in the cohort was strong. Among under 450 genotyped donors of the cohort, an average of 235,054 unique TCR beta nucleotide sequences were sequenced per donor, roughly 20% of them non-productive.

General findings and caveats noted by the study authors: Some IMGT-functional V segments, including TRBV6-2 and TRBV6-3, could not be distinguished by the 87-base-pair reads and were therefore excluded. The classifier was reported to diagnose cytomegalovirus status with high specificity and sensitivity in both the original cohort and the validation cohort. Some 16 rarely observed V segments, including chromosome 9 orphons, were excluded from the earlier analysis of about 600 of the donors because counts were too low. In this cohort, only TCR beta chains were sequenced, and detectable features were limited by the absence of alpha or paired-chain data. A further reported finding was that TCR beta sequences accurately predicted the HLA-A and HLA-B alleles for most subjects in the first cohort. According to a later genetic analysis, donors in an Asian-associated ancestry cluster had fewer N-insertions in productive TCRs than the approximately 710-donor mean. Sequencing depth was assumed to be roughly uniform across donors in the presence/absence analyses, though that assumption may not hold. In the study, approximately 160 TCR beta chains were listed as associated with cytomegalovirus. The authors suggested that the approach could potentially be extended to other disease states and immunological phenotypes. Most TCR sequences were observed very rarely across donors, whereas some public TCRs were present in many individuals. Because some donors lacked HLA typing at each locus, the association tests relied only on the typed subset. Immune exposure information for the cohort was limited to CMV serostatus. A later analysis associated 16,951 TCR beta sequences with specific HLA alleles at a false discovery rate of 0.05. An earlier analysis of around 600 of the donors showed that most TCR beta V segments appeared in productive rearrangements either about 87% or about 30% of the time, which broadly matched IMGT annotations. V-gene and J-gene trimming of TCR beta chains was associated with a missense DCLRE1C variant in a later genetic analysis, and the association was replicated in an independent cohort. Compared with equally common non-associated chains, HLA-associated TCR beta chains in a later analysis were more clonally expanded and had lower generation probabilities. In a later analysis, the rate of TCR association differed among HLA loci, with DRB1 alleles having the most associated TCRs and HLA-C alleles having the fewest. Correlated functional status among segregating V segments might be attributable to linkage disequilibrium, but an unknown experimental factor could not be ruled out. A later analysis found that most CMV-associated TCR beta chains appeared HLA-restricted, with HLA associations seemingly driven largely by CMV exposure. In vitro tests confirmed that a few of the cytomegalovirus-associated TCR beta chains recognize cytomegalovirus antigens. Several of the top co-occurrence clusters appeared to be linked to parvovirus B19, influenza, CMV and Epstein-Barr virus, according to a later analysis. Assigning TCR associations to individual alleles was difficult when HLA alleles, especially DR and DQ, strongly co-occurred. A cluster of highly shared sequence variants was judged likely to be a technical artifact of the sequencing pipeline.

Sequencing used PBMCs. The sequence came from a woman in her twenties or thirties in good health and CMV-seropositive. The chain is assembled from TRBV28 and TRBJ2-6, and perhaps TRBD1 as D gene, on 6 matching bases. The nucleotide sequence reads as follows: TGTGCCAGCAGACAGGGTTATGGGGCCAACGTCCTGACTTTC. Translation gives CASRQGYGANVLTF.